A single sample is the source of the 14 T cell receptor beta chains below, sequenced in a study of T cell responses to AZD1222 COVID-19 vaccine. This table comes from immunoSEQ multiplex PCR, and its TCRdb copy is limited to in-frame clones, with some not included. The sample consists of under 300,000 clones, approximately 95% of them appearing once. Material: peripheral blood, obtained on day 0 of AZD1222 vaccination. These receptors were taken from an adult in good health.

The gene calls are TRBV5-6 and TRBJ2-5; D is ambiguous. V lost 4 bases and J 4 bases, leaving 14 bases between the germline ends. The CDR3 is 14 residues long. Germline V gene data show CDR1 as SGHDT and CDR2 as YYEEEE. The CDR3 sequence: CASSDSRSVETQYF. In nucleotides, the CDR3 is TGTGCCAGCAGCGATTCAAGGAGTGTAGAGACCCAGTACTTC.

V and J are TRBV5-1 and TRBJ2-2, with TRBD1 matching 7 bases. This CDR3 is built from 14 residues. V lost 8 bases and J lost 6; bases outside the gene matches: 10. Germline values: CDR1 SGHRS, CDR2 YFSETQ. The CDR3 DNA reads TGCGCCAGGAGCCTTCCAGGGGGTCCCGGGGAGCTGTTTTTT. Protein product: CARSLPGGPGELFF.

The chain joins TRBV4-1 to TRBJ1-4; D unresolved. Trimming shortened V by 4 bases and J by 0 bases, and 9 bases separated the two germline ends. Looked up from germline, CDR1 is MGHRA and CDR2 is YSYEKL. The CDR3 spans 15 residues. The CDR3 protein is CASSPGPSTNEKLFF. DNA of the CDR3: TGCGCCAGCAGCCCCGGGCCTTCAACTAATGAAAAACTGTTTTTT.

CDR3 nucleotide sequence: TGCGCCAGCAGCGAGGGGACAGCCCCCTACGAGCAGTACTTC. Protein sequence: CASSEGTAPYEQYF. The rearrangement links TRBV5-1 to TRBJ2-7; 7 positions agree with TRBD1. The CDR3 runs 14 residues. Germline V gene lookup returns CDR1 SGHRS and CDR2 YFSETQ. Losses at the gene ends were 4 bases for V and 2 bases for J; bases not matched to a gene: 6.

The J gene is TRBJ1-3, the V gene TRBV6-2 or TRBV6-3, with unresolved D. Germline CDR1 is MNHEY and CDR2 is SVGEGT. The length of the CDR3 is 14 residues. Trimming left V 4 bases short and J 5 bases short, with 12 bases between. Here the CDR3 DNA reads TGTGCCAGCAGTTGGACCGGGCTACGAAACACCATATATTTT. The encoded protein is CASSWTGLRNTIYF.

The chain is built from TRBV7-9 and TRBJ1-1; a weak D match, TRBD1 (5 bases). This CDR3 comprises 14 residues. Germline V gene sequence: CDR1 SEHNR, CDR2 FQNEAQ (reference sequence). Trimming removed 5 bases from V and 4 bases from J, with 14 bases in between. CDR3 loop: CASSLHQGVTEAFF. In DNA form, the CDR3 reads TGTGCCAGCAGCCTTCATCAGGGAGTCACTGAAGCTTTCTTT.

The rearrangement uses TRBV10-3 and TRBJ2-7; 7 bases align to TRBD1. The CDR3 runs 13 residues. Trimming cost V 10 bases and J 0 bases; bases outside gene matches: 6. Germline V gene lookup returns CDR1 ENHRY and CDR2 SYGVKD. CDR3 sequence (DNA): TGTGCCACTTGGGACAGAGCCTCCTACGAGCAGTACTTC. Amino acids: CATWDRASYEQYF.

The rearrangement joins TRBV6-2 or TRBV6-3 to TRBJ1-1; no clear D. This CDR3 has 13 residues. Between the trimmed V and J ends, which lost 5 bases and 3 bases, there was a span of 10 bases. Germline V gives CDR1 MNHEY, CDR2 SVGEGT. Written as DNA, the CDR3 is TGTGCCAGCAGTGCTGGGAGGGACACTGAAGCTTTCTTT. Residues: CASSAGRDTEAFF.

The chain employs TRBV28 and TRBJ1-1, with D unclear. The V gene's germline CDR1 is MDHEN and CDR2 SYDVKM. V shed 5 bases and J shed 0 bases, with 7 bases lying between them. The CDR3 spans 13 residues. CDR3 sequence reads: CASSNTVNTEAFF. The CDR3 nucleotides are TGTGCCAGCAGTAATACGGTGAACACTGAAGCTTTCTTT. The full variable domain, with the rest looked up from reference TRBV28 and TRBJ1-1, is DVKVTQSSRYLVKRTGEKVFLECVQDMDHENMFWYRQDPGLGLRLIYFSYDVKMKEKGDIPEGYSVSREKKERFSLILESASTNQTSMYLCASSNTVNTEAFFGQGTRLTVV.

In its sample, this clone was seen once. The chain is built from TRBV6-5 and TRBJ2-2; D remains unclear. V was trimmed by 4 bases and J by 2 bases, leaving 11 bases between them. This CDR3 spans 15 amino acids. Per germline, CDR1 MNHEY and CDR2 SVGAGI. This chain's CDR3 is CASSSTQINTGELFF. CDR3 sequence (DNA): TGTGCCAGCAGTTCGACACAAATAAACACCGGGGAGCTGTTTTTT.

The chain's CDR3 is CASSGSGISGELFF. CDR3 bases: TGCGCCAGCAGCGGTTCAGGGATATCCGGGGAGCTGTTTTTT. The chain combines TRBV5-1 with TRBJ2-2, with TRBD1 as a possible D gene (5 bases). CDR1 and CDR2 from the germline V gene are SGHRS and YFSETQ. The CDR3 runs to 14 residues. Trimming took 4 bases from V and 6 from J, leaving 13 bases between them. Filled out from reference TRBV5-1 and TRBJ2-2, the complete variable domain reads KAGVTQTPRYLIKTRGQQVTLSCSPISGHRSVSWYQQTPGQGLQFLFEYFSETQRNKGNFPGRFSGRQFSNSRSEMNVSTLELGDSALYLCASSGSGISGELFFGEGSRLTVL.

The chain is built from TRBV4-1 and TRBJ2-7; tentative D call: TRBD2 (6 bases). The germline CDR1 and CDR2 sequences are MGHRA and YSYEKL. The CDR3 has 15 residues. V gave up 3 bases and J gave up 6 bases, with 18 bases separating them. Here the CDR3 reads CASSQLVVAEPEQYF. The DNA for the CDR3 is TGCGCCAGCAGCCAGTTGGTGGTAGCGGAACCCGAGCAGTACTTC.

This clone appeared a single time. The chain is built from TRBV18 and TRBJ1-4; 10 bases are a match to TRBD1. The V and J ends lost 3 bases and 8 bases, in that order; junction bases with no gene match: 6. Germline CDR1 KGHSH, CDR2 LQKENI. The CDR3 is 15 residues long. CDR3 DNA sequence: TGTGCCAGCTCACCCCGGGACAGGGGCTTGGAAAAACTGTTTTTT. Protein product: CASSPRDRGLEKLFF. The variable domain in full, with the rest retrieved from reference TRBV18 and TRBJ1-4, is NAGVMQNPRHLVRRRGQEARLRCSPMKGHSHVYWYRQLPEEGLKFMVYLQKENIIDESGMPKERFSAEFPKEGPSILRIQQVVRGDSAAYFCASSPRDRGLEKLFFGSGTQLSVL.

The rearrangement uses TRBV11-1 and TRBJ1-2; D is perhaps TRBD1 (5 bases). The V and J ends lost 5 bases and 7 bases respectively, with 17 bases between them. The CDR3 extends over 14 amino acids. CDR1 is SGHAT, CDR2 FQDESV, per germline (reference sequence). CDR3 DNA sequence: TGTGCCAGCAGCGGGGCAGGGCAGGGCTCTGGCTACACCTTC. This encodes CASSGAGQGSGYTF.